The 16 T cell receptor beta chains below come from one sample, sequenced in a study of T-cell memory formation after mild COVID-19. Each CDR3 protein gets one entry after TCRdb re-called the 5' RACE reads with MiXCR. The sample lists 540,000 or so distinct CDR3 sequences; 20% were seen once. Material: PBMCs or a T cell subset sorted from them (not recorded which). Every receptor here comes from an adult woman who had mild COVID-19 (a few samples of this study predate the infection). Cell type and time point are not known.

This clonotype was detected a few times. Here the CDR3 DNA reads TGTGCCAGCAGCCAAGCAAGGGGACAGGGGTTTGTCTACACCTTC. Protein sequence: CASSQARGQGFVYTF. V and J are TRBV4-2 and TRBJ1-2, with TRBD1 matching over 10 bases. The CDR3 loop spans 15 amino acids. V shed 1 base and J 10 bases; nucleotides not matched to a gene: 9. Germline CDR1 LGHNA, CDR2 YNFKEQ.

This chain links TRBV4-1 with TRBJ1-5; D perhaps matches TRBD1 (5 bases). This CDR3 spans 17 amino acids. Looked up from germline, CDR1 is MGHRA and CDR2 is YSYEKL. V lost 4 bases, J lost 5 bases, and 21 bases lay in between. The chain's CDR3 is CASSPATLRGGDQPQHF. In nucleotides, the CDR3 is TGCGCCAGCAGCCCCGCAACCCTGAGGGGAGGAGATCAGCCCCAGCATTTT.

This clonotype appeared a few times. The rearrangement links TRBV12-3 or TRBV12-4 to TRBJ1-5; 7 positions match TRBD1. This CDR3 has 17 amino acids. V dropped 6 bases and J dropped 6; count of bases not matched to a gene: 17. The CDR3 loop is CASSPGARQGRGQPQHF. CDR3 DNA: TGTGCCAGCAGCCCCGGCGCGAGACAGGGTCGGGGTCAGCCCCAGCATTTT.

This clonotype was picked up a small number of times. This chain uses TRBV20-1 with TRBJ2-5; 8 nucleotides agree with TRBD1. The germline gives CDR1 DFQATT, CDR2 SNEGSKA (reference sequence). The ends lost 5 bases at V and 6 bases at J; junction bases unmatched: 5. This CDR3 spans 12 amino acids. DNA for the CDR3: TGCAGTGCTCCTGGGACAGGTCAGACCCAGTACTTC. It translates to CSAPGTGQTQYF.

This clonotype was detected a few times. This rearrangement joins TRBV6-1 to TRBJ2-7, with 10 bases lining up with TRBD1. Germline V lookup: CDR1 MNHNS, CDR2 SASEGT. The V gene end was trimmed by 7 bases and the J gene end by 4 bases; junction bases not matched to a gene: 13. The CDR3 is made up of 16 amino acids. The chain's CDR3 is CASTELPGQGPYEQYF. CDR3 DNA: TGTGCCAGCACCGAACTCCCGGGACAGGGGCCTTACGAGCAGTACTTC.

V and J are TRBV24-1 and TRBJ2-3; maybe TRBD1 (5 bases). This CDR3 spans 15 amino acids. Germline CDR1 KGHDR, CDR2 SFDVKD. The V end lost 4 bases, the J end lost 1 base, and 11 bases lay between the germline ends. Written as DNA, the CDR3 is TGTGCCACCAGTGAGGCAGGGAAGGGCACAGATACGCAGTATTTT. Its translation: CATSEAGKGTDTQYF.

The V call is TRBV2, the J call TRBJ1-2; 9 bases line up with TRBD1. Germline V lookup: CDR1 SNHLY, CDR2 FYNNEI. The V and J ends lost 6 bases and 3 bases, in that order; junction bases with no gene match: 5. This CDR3 comprises 14 residues. CDR3 DNA sequence: TGTGCCAGCAGGGGGACAGGGATTGACTATGGCTACACCTTC. Its protein is CASRGTGIDYGYTF.

The rearrangement links TRBV19 to TRBJ2-7, with D unresolved. Trimming removed 2 bases from V and 3 bases from J, with 5 bases in between. Germline V gene data show CDR1 as LNHDA and CDR2 as SQIVND (reference sequence). The CDR3 is 12 residues long. The CDR3 DNA reads TGTGCCAGTAGTATATACGGCTACGAGCAGTACTTC. Amino acids: CASSIYGYEQYF.

This clonotype was seen repeatedly, ten times or more. The chain carries TRBV9 and TRBJ2-1, with 8 bases aligning to TRBD1. Germline CDR1 SGDLS, CDR2 YYNGEE. Trimming removed 2 bases from V and 8 bases from J; junction bases left unmatched: 0. The CDR3 covers 12 residues. CDR3: CASSVDRDEQFF. The CDR3 DNA follows: TGTGCCAGCAGCGTGGACAGGGATGAGCAGTTCTTC.

CDR3 sequence reads: CASSLALLSTDTQYF. As DNA, the CDR3 is TGTGCCAGCAGCTTAGCGCTCCTTAGCACAGATACGCAGTATTTT. The chain uses TRBV7-2 and TRBJ2-3; D uncertain. Trimming took 0 bases from V and 0 from J, leaving 7 bases between them. This CDR3 has 15 amino acids. In germline, CDR1 is SGHTA, CDR2 FQGNSA.

Only a few counts were recorded for this clonotype. The chain combines TRBV7-9 with TRBJ2-1, with a possible D match to TRBD2 (5 bases). This CDR3 spans 15 amino acids. CDR1 SEHNR and CDR2 FQNEAQ come from the germline V gene (reference sequence). V was pared by 5 bases and J by 0 bases, with 11 bases between. For the CDR3, the DNA is TGTGCCAGCAGCACCTCGGGGAGCTCCTACAATGAGCAGTTCTTC. This codes for CASSTSGSSYNEQFF. The complete variable domain, with remaining parts taken from reference TRBV7-9 and TRBJ2-1, reads DTGVSQNPRHKITKRGQNVTFRCDPISEHNRLYWYRQTLGQGPEFLTYFQNEAQLEKSRLLSDRFSAERPKGSFSTLEIQRTEQGDSAMYLCASSTSGSSYNEQFFGPGTRLTVL.

V is TRBV5-4 and J is TRBJ2-3; D unclear. V was clipped by 0 bases and J by 3 bases, with 5 bases between them. The CDR3 is 13 amino acids. The V gene's germline CDR1 is SGHNT and CDR2 YYREEE (reference sequence). As DNA, the CDR3 is TGTGCCAGCAGCTTGGGATGGACAGATACGCAGTATTTT. Translated: CASSLGWTDTQYF.

V usage is TRBV5-5 and J usage is TRBJ1-2; weak D call: TRBD1 (6 bases). The CDR3 sequence is 14 residues long. CDR1 is SGHKS, CDR2 YYEKEE, per germline (reference sequence). V lost 9 bases, J lost 0 bases, and 15 bases lay in between. The CDR3 loop reads CATKGGSANYGYTF. Here the CDR3 DNA reads TGTGCCACCAAGGGGGGGTCAGCTAACTATGGCTACACCTTC.

At least ten counts were recorded for this clonotype. CDR3 sequence reads: CSVARDTQNYGYTF. Here the CDR3 DNA reads TGCAGCGTTGCCCGGGACACACAAAACTATGGCTACACCTTC. The gene calls are TRBV29-1 and TRBJ1-2; maybe TRBD1 (6 bases). Germline V CDR1 and CDR2: SQVTM, ANQGSEA. V lost 4 bases to trimming and J lost 2 bases, with 14 bases between them. The CDR3 spans 14 residues.

This clonotype has a handful of counts. V gene TRBV7-9 combines with J gene TRBJ1-6, with 8 bases identical to TRBD1. Unmatched junction bases numbered 11, after V lost 5 bases and J lost 11 bases. Per germline, CDR1 SEHNR and CDR2 FQNEAQ (reference sequence). This CDR3 is built from 15 residues. CDR3 amino acids: CASSKRDRTKTPLHF. The CDR3 region has the DNA TGTGCCAGCAGCAAACGGGACAGGACCAAAACACCCCTCCACTTT.

CDR3 coding DNA: TGTGCCAGCAGCTCACTGACTGAAAAAGGGGAGCAGTACTTC. Residues: CASSSLTEKGEQYF. V gene TRBV7-2 combines with J gene TRBJ2-7; D is uncertain. CDR3 length: 14 amino acids. Germline-derived CDR1 and CDR2 are SGHTA and FQGNSA. V was clipped by 4 bases and J by 7 bases, with 17 bases between them.